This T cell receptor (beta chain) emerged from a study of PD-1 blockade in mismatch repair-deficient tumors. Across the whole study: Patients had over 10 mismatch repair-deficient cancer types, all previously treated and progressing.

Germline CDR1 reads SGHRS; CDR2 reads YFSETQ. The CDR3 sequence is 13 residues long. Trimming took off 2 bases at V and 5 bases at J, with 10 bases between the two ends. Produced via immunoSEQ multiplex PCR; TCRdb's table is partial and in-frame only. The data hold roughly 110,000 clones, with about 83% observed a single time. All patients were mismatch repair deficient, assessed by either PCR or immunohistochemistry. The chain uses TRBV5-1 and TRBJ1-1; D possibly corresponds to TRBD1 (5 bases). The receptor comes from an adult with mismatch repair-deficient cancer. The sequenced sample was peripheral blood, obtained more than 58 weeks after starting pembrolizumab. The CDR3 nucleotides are TGCGCCAGCAGCTTTCAGGGAGGTACTGAAGCTTTCTTT. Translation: CASSFQGGTEAFF.